What follows are 21 T cell receptor beta chains derived from one specimen sequenced in a study of cytomegalovirus exposure and HLA in healthy donors. Primers included in the PCR were 60 Vbeta and 13 Jbeta primers. Using immunoSEQ multiplex PCR, the repertoire was profiled, and TCRdb retains in-frame clones only, with some absent. The sample holds about 15,000 clones, about 60% seen once. The sequencing input was PBMCs. The receptors derive from a woman between 45 and 65 years old in good health and CMV-seropositive.

V is TRBV29-1 and J is TRBJ1-2, with 9 nucleotides matching TRBD1. This CDR3 is 12 amino acids long. Trimming cost V 3 bases and J 10 bases; bases outside gene matches: 6. The V gene's germline CDR1 is SQVTM and CDR2 ANQGSEA. As DNA, the CDR3 is TGCAGCGTTGATGGACAGGGGACTATCTACACCTTC. Its protein is CSVDGQGTIYTF.

V and J are TRBV29-1 and TRBJ1-4; D uncertain. V was cut by 7 bases and J by 6 bases, with 15 bases left in between. CDR1 is SQVTM and CDR2 is ANQGSEA in the germline V gene. The CDR3 sequence is 13 residues long. CDR3 in DNA: TGCAGCGCCCGACGAGGGAGTGATGAAAAACTGTTTTTT. Amino acid sequence: CSARRGSDEKLFF.

J is TRBJ1-2 and V is TRBV6-1; D uncertain. Per the germline V gene, CDR1 is MNHNS and CDR2 is SASEGT. Trimming shortened V by 7 bases and J by 2 bases, and 11 bases separated the two germline ends. The CDR3 runs to 13 residues. CDR3 sequence: CASKLGRNYGYTF. The DNA of the CDR3 is TGTGCCAGCAAGTTAGGGAGAAACTATGGCTACACCTTC.

This clone was seen more than once but under ten times. The V gene is TRBV4-1, the J gene TRBJ2-7, with D possibly being TRBD1 (6 bases). V lost 0 bases, J lost 5 bases, and 14 bases lay in between. CDR1 and CDR2 (germline): MGHRA, YSYEKL. The CDR3 spans 15 residues. Here the CDR3 DNA reads TGCGCCAGCAGCCAAGATCCACAGGGAAGCGACGAGCAGTACTTC. Protein: CASSQDPQGSDEQYF.

V usage is TRBV29-1 and J usage is TRBJ1-2; 9 positions match TRBD1. The germline V gene has CDR1 SQVTM and CDR2 ANQGSEA. CDR3 length: 12 amino acids. Losses at the gene ends were 6 bases for V and 5 bases for J; bases not matched to a gene: 4. The CDR3 DNA reads TGCAGCGTCGCGGGACAGGGTTATGGCTACACCTTC. This codes for CSVAGQGYGYTF.

This clone was recorded a few times. The chain couples TRBV6-5 to TRBJ1-4; D call uncertain. Germline V CDR1 and CDR2: MNHEY, SVGAGI. The length of the CDR3 is 13 residues. Trimming took off 5 bases at V and 8 bases at J, with 12 bases between the two ends. CDR3 in amino acids: CASSPLENEKLFF. CDR3 nucleotides: TGTGCCAGCAGTCCCCTCGAGAACGAAAAACTGTTTTTT.

This chain uses TRBV20-1 with TRBJ1-2; possibly TRBD1 for D (5 bases). CDR3 length: 10 amino acids. In germline, CDR1 is DFQATT, CDR2 SNEGSKA (reference sequence). CDR3 DNA: TGCATGACAGAGAACTATGGCTACACCTTC. This sequence encodes CMTENYGYTF.

The J gene is TRBJ2-1, the V gene TRBV29-1, with 8 bases matching TRBD2. Germline trimming cut 6 bases from V and 8 bases from J; bases unmatched to any gene: 6. CDR1 is SQVTM and CDR2 is ANQGSEA in the germline V gene. This CDR3 comprises 12 residues. DNA of the CDR3: TGCAGCGTCGGACTAGCCCGGGATGAGCAGTTCTTC. Protein product: CSVGLARDEQFF.

The V call is TRBV7-2, the J call TRBJ2-7; D is undetermined. CDR1 and CDR2 (germline): SGHTA, FQGNSA. The CDR3 is made up of 11 amino acids. The V gene lost 4 bases and the J gene lost 2 bases, with 3 bases spanning the gap. The CDR3 DNA follows: TGTGCCAGCAGCTCCGCCTACGAGCAGTACTTC. This codes for CASSSAYEQYF.

The chain links TRBV7-6 to TRBJ2-7; perhaps TRBD2 as D (6 bases). The V and J ends lost 4 bases and 3 bases respectively, with 13 bases between them. The germline gives CDR1 SGHVS, CDR2 FNYEAQ. CDR3 length: 14 amino acids. CDR3 amino acids: CASSSGTGDYEQYF. CDR3 nucleotide sequence: TGTGCCAGCAGCTCAGGGACGGGGGACTACGAGCAGTACTTC.

V and J are TRBV15 and TRBJ1-1; maybe TRBD1 (6 bases). Germline V gene data show CDR1 as LNHNV and CDR2 as YYDKDF (reference sequence). The CDR3 length is 14 residues. V was cut by 1 base and J by 5 bases, with 11 bases left in between. In nucleotides, the CDR3 is TGTGCCACCAGCAGAGGAGGGGGTGGGACTGAAGCTTTCTTT. This gives the protein CATSRGGGGTEAFF.

This rearrangement joins TRBV4-1 to TRBJ1-1; tentative D call: TRBD1 (6 bases). In germline, CDR1 is MGHRA, CDR2 YSYEKL. Trimming took 3 bases from V and 0 from J, leaving 14 bases between them. The length of the CDR3 is 16 residues. The CDR3 DNA follows: TGCGCCAGCAGCCAGTTGACAGGAGCGTTGAACACTGAAGCTTTCTTT. Its protein product is CASSQLTGALNTEAFF.

The chain recombines TRBV10-2 with TRBJ1-2; D is unresolved. The CDR3 is 13 residues long. Germline CDR1 is WSHSY and CDR2 is SAAADI. Trimming pared 4 bases from V and 8 bases from J, leaving 14 bases between. Here the CDR3 reads CASSGAGSSGYTF. The CDR3 DNA follows: TGCGCCAGCAGTGGGGCGGGGAGTAGCGGCTACACCTTC.

CDR3 sequence reads: CASSFNRDTGELFF. CDR3 in DNA: TGCGCCAGCAGCTTTAACAGGGACACCGGGGAGCTGTTTTTT. V and J are TRBV5-1 and TRBJ2-2; weak D call: TRBD1 (6 bases). Germline-derived CDR1 and CDR2 are SGHRS and YFSETQ. The V end was cut by 2 bases, the J end by 3 bases, with 8 bases between. The CDR3 is made up of 14 amino acids.

The chain carries TRBV29-1 and TRBJ1-4; D gene ambiguous. The germline V gene encodes CDR1 SQVTM and CDR2 ANQGSEA. CDR3 length: 13 residues. V was clipped by 4 bases and J by 2 bases, with 8 bases between them. CDR3: CSVGSGTNEKLFF. CDR3 in DNA: TGCAGCGTTGGTTCCGGGACTAATGAAAAACTGTTTTTT.

The chain carries TRBV5-4 and TRBJ1-1; maybe TRBD1 (5 bases). Per germline, CDR1 SGHNT and CDR2 YYREEE (reference sequence). This CDR3 has 12 amino acids. The CDR3 DNA is TGTGCAAGTTCGGGGGGTTACACTGAAGCTTTCTTT. It translates to CASSGGYTEAFF.

V and J are TRBV6-5 and TRBJ2-2; possibly TRBD1 for D (6 bases). V dropped 7 bases and J dropped 3 bases, with 15 bases sitting between them. CDR1 and CDR2 (germline): MNHEY, SVGAGI. CDR3 length equals 15 residues. CDR3 residues: CASNPQGLHTGELFF. For the CDR3, the DNA is TGTGCCAGCAACCCACAGGGTCTCCACACCGGGGAGCTGTTTTTT.

Only a few counts were recorded for this clone. The chain joins TRBV7-2 to TRBJ2-7; a possible D gene is TRBD2 (5 bases). This CDR3 spans 16 amino acids. Deletions cut 7 bases from V and 5 bases from J, with 24 bases between. CDR1 SGHTA and CDR2 FQGNSA come from the germline V gene. CDR3 nucleotide sequence: TGTGCCAGCACCCTCAACCCCCGGGGAACACCCAACGAGCAGTACTTC. This gives the protein CASTLNPRGTPNEQYF.

This clone was picked up one time. The CDR3 loop reads CAVGQGVDTGELFF. The CDR3 DNA follows: TGTGCCGTCGGACAGGGGGTGGATACCGGGGAGCTGTTTTTT. This rearrangement joins TRBV10-3 to TRBJ2-2; 10 bases are a match to TRBD1. This CDR3 is 14 amino acids long. V lost 11 bases and J lost 5; bases outside the gene matches: 8. CDR1 ENHRY and CDR2 SYGVKD come from the germline V gene.

Sample share makes this clone medium-sized (0.01 to 0.1%). The chain couples TRBV6-1 to TRBJ1-1, with D tentatively TRBD1 (5 bases). This CDR3 region has 13 residues. The V gene's germline CDR1 is MNHNS and CDR2 SASEGT. V lost 5 bases and J 6 bases, leaving 13 bases between the germline ends. The CDR3 region is CASSNYQGAEAFF. As DNA, the CDR3 is TGTGCCAGCAGTAATTACCAGGGTGCTGAAGCTTTCTTT.

The rearrangement links TRBV4-2 to TRBJ2-7; TRBD1 aligns across 12 bases. The germline V gene encodes CDR1 LGHNA and CDR2 YNFKEQ. V shed 0 bases, J shed 7 bases, and the junction held 7 bases outside the gene matches. CDR3 size: 16 residues. The CDR3 loop is CASSQDRGQGALEQYF. The DNA for the CDR3 is TGTGCCAGCAGCCAAGATAGGGGACAGGGGGCTTTGGAGCAGTACTTC.